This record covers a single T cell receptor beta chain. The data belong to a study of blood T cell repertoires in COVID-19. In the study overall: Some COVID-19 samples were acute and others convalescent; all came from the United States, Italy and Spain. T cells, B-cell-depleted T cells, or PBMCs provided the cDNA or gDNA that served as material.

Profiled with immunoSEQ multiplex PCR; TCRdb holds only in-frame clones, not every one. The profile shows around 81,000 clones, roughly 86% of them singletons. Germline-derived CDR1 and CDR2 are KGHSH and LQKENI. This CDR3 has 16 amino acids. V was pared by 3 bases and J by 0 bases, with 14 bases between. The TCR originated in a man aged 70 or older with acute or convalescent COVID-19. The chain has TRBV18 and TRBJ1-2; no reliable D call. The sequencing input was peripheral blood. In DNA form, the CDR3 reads TGTGCCAGCTCACCGGTTCCTGACGGGGCTAACTATGGCTACACCTTC. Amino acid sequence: CASSPVPDGANYGYTF.